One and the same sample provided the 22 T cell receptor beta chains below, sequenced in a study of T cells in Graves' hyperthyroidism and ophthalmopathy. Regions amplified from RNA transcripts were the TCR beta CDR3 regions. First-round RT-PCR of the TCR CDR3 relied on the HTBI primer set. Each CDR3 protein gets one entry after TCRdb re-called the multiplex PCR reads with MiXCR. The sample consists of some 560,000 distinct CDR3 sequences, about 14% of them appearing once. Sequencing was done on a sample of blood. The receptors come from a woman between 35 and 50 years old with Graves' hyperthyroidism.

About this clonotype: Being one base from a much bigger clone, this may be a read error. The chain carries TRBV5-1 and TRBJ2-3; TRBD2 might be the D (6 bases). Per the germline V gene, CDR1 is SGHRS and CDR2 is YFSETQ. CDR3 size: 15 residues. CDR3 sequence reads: CTSSLSWGVSDTQYF. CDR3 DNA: TGCACCAGCAGCTTGTCATGGGGGGTTTCAGATACGCAGTATTTT.

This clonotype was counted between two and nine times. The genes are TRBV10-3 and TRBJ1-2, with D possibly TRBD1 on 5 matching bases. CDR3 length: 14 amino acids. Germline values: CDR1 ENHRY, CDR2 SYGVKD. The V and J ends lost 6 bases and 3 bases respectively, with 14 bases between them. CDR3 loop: CAIRGDLMDYGYTF. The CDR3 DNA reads TGTGCCATCAGGGGGGACCTGATGGACTATGGCTACACCTTC.

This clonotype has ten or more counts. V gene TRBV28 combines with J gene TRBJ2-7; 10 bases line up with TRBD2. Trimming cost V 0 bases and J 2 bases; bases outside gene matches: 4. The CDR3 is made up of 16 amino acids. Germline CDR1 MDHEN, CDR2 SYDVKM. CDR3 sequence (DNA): TGTGCCAGCAGTTTATGGGCTAGCGGGAGTGCCTACGAGCAGTACTTC. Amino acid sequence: CASSLWASGSAYEQYF.

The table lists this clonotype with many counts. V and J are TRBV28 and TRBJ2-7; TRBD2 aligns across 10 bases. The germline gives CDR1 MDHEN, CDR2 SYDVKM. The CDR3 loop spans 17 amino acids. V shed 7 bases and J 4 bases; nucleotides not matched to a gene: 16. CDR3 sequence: CASTPETSGFGDYEQYF. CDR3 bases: TGTGCCAGCACCCCCGAGACTAGCGGGTTCGGCGATTACGAGCAGTACTTC.

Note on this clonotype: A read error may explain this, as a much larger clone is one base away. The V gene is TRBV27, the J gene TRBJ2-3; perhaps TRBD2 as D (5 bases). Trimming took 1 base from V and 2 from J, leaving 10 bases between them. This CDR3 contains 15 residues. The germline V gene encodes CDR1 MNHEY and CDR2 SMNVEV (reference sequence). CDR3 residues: CASSLWELVTDTQYF. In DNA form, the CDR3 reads TGTGCCAGCAGTTTATGGGAACTAGTCACAGATACGCAGTATTTT.

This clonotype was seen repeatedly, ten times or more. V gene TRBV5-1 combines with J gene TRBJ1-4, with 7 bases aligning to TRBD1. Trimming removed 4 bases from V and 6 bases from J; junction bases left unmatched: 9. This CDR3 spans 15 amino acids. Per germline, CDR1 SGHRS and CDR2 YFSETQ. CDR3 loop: CASSPDRISDEKLFF. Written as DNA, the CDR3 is TGCGCCAGCAGCCCGGACAGGATCTCAGATGAAAAACTGTTTTTT.

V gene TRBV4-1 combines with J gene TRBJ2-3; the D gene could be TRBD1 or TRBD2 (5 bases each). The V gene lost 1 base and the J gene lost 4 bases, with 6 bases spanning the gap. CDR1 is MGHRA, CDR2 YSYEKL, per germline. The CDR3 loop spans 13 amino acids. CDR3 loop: CASSQVGADTQYF. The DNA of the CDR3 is TGCGCCAGCAGCCAAGTGGGGGCAGATACGCAGTATTTT.

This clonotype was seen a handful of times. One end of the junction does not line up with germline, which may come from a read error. The CDR3 protein is CASSISGIKNGQFF. CDR3 bases: TGTGCCAGCAGTATTAGCGGGATTAAAAATGGGCAGTTCTTC. The chain links TRBV12-3 or TRBV12-4 to TRBJ2-1, with 8 bases matching TRBD2. The CDR3 has 14 residues.

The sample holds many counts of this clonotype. Here the CDR3 reads CASTTGGSNTGELFF. Here the CDR3 DNA reads TGTGCCAGCACCACAGGGGGCTCGAACACCGGGGAGCTGTTTTTT. The rearrangement links TRBV7-2 to TRBJ2-2; 9 bases line up with TRBD1. Germline V lookup: CDR1 SGHTA, CDR2 FQGNSA. CDR3 length: 15 amino acids. V lost 7 bases, J lost 0 bases, and 3 bases stayed unmatched.

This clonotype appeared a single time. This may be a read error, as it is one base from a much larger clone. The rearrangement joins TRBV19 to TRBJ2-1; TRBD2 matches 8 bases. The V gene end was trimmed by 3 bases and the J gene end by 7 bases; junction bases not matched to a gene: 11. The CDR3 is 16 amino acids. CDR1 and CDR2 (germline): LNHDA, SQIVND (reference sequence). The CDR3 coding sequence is TGTGCCAGTAGTATCAACGTCGGGGGGGCGAGGAATGAGCAGTTCTTC. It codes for CASSINVGGARNEQFF.

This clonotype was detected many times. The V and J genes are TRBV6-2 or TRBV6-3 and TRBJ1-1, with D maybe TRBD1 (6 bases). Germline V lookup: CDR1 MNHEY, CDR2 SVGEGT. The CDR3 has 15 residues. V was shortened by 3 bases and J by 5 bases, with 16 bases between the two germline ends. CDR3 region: CASSYPTGRRTEAFF. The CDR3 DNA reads TGTGCCAGCAGTTATCCGACAGGTAGGAGAACTGAAGCTTTCTTT.

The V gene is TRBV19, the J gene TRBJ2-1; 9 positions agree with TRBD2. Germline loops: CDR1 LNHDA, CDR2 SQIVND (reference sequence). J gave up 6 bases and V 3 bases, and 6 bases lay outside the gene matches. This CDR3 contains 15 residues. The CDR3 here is CASSIPLAGINEQFF. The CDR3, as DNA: TGTGCCAGTAGTATCCCACTAGCGGGCATCAATGAGCAGTTCTTC.

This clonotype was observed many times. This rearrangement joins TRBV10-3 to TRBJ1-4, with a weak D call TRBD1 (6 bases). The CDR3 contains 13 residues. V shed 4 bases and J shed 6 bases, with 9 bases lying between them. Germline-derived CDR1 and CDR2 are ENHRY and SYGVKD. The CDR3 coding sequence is TGTGCCATCAGTGGAAACAGGGATGAAAAACTGTTTTTT. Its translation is CAISGNRDEKLFF.

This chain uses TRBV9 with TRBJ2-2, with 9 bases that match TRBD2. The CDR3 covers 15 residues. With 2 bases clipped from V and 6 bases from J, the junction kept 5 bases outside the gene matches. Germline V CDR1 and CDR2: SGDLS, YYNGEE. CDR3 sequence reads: CASSVGGRAAGELFF. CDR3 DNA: TGTGCCAGCAGCGTTGGCGGGAGGGCCGCCGGGGAGCTGTTTTTT.

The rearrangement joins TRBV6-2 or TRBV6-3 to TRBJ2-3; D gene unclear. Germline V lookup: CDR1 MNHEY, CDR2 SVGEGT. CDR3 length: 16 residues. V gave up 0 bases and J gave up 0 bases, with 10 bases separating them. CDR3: CASSYSMGWSTDTQYF. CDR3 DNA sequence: TGTGCCAGCAGTTACTCGATGGGCTGGAGCACAGATACGCAGTATTTT.

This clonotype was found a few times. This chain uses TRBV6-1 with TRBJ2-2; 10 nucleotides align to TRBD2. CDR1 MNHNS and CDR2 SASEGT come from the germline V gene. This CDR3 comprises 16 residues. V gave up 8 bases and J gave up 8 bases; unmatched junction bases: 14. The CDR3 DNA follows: TGTGCCAGCTATACCCTAGCGGGAGTTGTTTCGGGGGAGCTGTTTTTT. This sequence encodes CASYTLAGVVSGELFF.

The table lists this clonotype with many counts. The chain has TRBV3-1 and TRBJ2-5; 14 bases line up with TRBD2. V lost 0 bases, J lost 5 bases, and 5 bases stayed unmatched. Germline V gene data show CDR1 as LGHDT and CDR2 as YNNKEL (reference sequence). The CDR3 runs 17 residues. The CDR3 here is CASSQDSGTSGSETQYF. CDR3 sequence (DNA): TGTGCCAGCAGCCAAGATAGCGGGACTAGCGGGAGTGAGACCCAGTACTTC.

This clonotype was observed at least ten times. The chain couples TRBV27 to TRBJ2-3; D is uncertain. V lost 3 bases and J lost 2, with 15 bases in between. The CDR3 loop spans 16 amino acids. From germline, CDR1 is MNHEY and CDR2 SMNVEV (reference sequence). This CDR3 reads CASSFSSASFTDTQYF. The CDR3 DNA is TGTGCCAGCAGTTTTTCCAGCGCGAGTTTCACAGATACGCAGTATTTT.

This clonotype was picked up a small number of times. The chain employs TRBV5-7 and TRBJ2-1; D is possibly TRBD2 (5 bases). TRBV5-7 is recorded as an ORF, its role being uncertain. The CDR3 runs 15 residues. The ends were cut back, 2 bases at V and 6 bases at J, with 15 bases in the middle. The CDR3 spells CASSFLAPNGNEQFF. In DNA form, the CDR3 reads TGTGCCAGCAGCTTTCTAGCACCCAATGGCAATGAGCAGTTCTTC.

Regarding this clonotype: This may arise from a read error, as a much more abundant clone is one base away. CDR3 coding DNA: TGTGCCATCAGTGAGTCTCCTGGTCCTAGCGGGCGACCGCCCACCTACGAGCAGTACTTC. Translation gives CAISESPGPSGRPPTYEQYF. This sequence joins TRBV10-3 and TRBJ2-7, with 8 nucleotides matching TRBD2. Germline values: CDR1 ENHRY, CDR2 SYGVKD. V trimming: 0 bases; J trimming: 2 bases; junction bases outside the gene matches: 18. CDR3 size: 20 residues.

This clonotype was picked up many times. This CDR3 reads CSVGSGEAYGYTF. The CDR3, as DNA: TGCAGCGTGGGATCGGGGGAGGCCTATGGCTACACCTTC. The chain has TRBV29-1 and TRBJ1-2, with TRBD1 as a possible D gene (5 bases). Trimming cost V 6 bases and J 4 bases, with 15 bases left between them. Germline CDR1 is SQVTM and CDR2 is ANQGSEA. This CDR3 region has 13 residues.

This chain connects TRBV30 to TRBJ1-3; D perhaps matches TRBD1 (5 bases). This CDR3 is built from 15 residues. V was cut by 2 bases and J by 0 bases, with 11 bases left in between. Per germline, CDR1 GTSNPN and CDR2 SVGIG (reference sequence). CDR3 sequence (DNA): TGTGCCTGGAGTCACGACAGATCCTCTGGAAACACCATATATTTT. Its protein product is CAWSHDRSSGNTIYF.